The 32 T cell receptor beta chains below all came from one sample that was sequenced in a study of metastatic and nonmetastatic thyroid tumors. Ahead of thyroid surgery, no patient had received treatment of any kind. TCRdb re-called the PCR reads via MiXCR. The repertoire includes some 25,000 clones, 15% to 20% of them detected once, and approximately 4.2% sits in the top ten. The material sequenced was blood. These TCRs come from a male donor with papillary thyroid cancer or a benign thyroid nodule (not recorded which). Some clones in this sample may be carry-over from other donors' samples.

The chain carries TRBV20-1 and TRBJ2-3; 7 positions match TRBD2. Germline V gives CDR1 DFQATT, CDR2 SNEGSKA (reference sequence). The CDR3 is made up of 15 amino acids. V lost 4 bases and J lost 3; bases outside the gene matches: 10. The CDR3, as DNA: TGCAGTGCTACTCCTCCGGCGGGGGATACAGATACGCAGTATTTT. It codes for CSATPPAGDTDTQYF.

This clone was counted many times. This chain joins TRBV2 and TRBJ2-5, with 9 bases matching TRBD1. The CDR3 has 15 amino acids. With V trimmed by 5 bases and J by 7 bases, 11 bases remained unmatched. Germline CDR1 and CDR2: SNHLY and FYNNEI. The CDR3 loop reads CASSHPGQGMVTQYF. The CDR3, as DNA: TGTGCCAGCAGTCACCCGGGACAGGGTATGGTGACCCAGTACTTC. The full variable domain, its missing parts supplied by reference TRBV2 and TRBJ2-5, is EPEVTQTPSHQVTQMGQEVILRCVPISNHLYFYWYRQILGQKVEFLVSFYNNEISEKSEIFDDQFSVERPDGSNFTLKIRSTKLEDSAMYFCASSHPGQGMVTQYFGPGTRLLVL.

The sample holds many counts of this clone. The CDR3 nucleotides are TGTGCCAGCAGTTTACACAACCGGGAGAAGAATTCACCCCTCCACTTT. This sequence encodes CASSLHNREKNSPLHF. The chain carries TRBV27 and TRBJ1-6; D is undetermined. CDR3 length equals 16 residues. V dropped 2 bases and J dropped 7 bases, with 15 bases sitting between them. The germline V gene has CDR1 MNHEY and CDR2 SMNVEV (reference sequence).

This clone was seen many times. This sequence joins TRBV12-3 or TRBV12-4 and TRBJ2-3; D may be TRBD1 (5 bases). The CDR3 totals 12 residues. V was shortened by 1 base and J by 10 bases, with 9 bases between the two germline ends. This CDR3 reads CASSLEAGSQYF. For the CDR3, the DNA is TGTGCCAGCAGTTTAGAGGCAGGGTCGCAGTATTTT.

This clone has at least ten counts. V is TRBV3-1 and J is TRBJ2-5; tentative D call: TRBD2 (7 bases). Trimming stripped 6 bases from V and 2 bases from J, with 16 bases between. This CDR3 contains 15 residues. Germline CDR1 reads LGHDT; CDR2 reads YNNKEL (reference sequence). CDR3 residues: CASREGGGLQETQYF. The CDR3 DNA sequence: TGTGCCAGCAGAGAAGGCGGGGGCCTTCAAGAGACCCAGTACTTC.

This clone was picked up many times. The chain employs TRBV20-1 and TRBJ2-3; 7 bases align to TRBD2. Losses at the gene ends were 3 bases for V and 3 bases for J; bases not matched to a gene: 9. CDR1 DFQATT and CDR2 SNEGSKA come from the germline V gene (reference sequence). The CDR3 is made up of 15 amino acids. CDR3: CSASWASGPTDTQYF. As DNA, the CDR3 is TGCAGTGCTAGTTGGGCTAGCGGTCCTACAGATACGCAGTATTTT.

V is TRBV20-1 and J is TRBJ2-3; no clear D. CDR1 DFQATT and CDR2 SNEGSKA come from the germline V gene (reference sequence). The CDR3 loop spans 12 amino acids. Trimming took 6 bases from V and 5 from J, leaving 12 bases between them. The chain's CDR3 is CSAARSLDTQYF. DNA of the CDR3: TGCAGTGCGGCTAGGTCTCTAGATACGCAGTATTTT.

The gene calls are TRBV2 and TRBJ1-2, with D unresolved. Germline CDR1 is SNHLY and CDR2 is FYNNEI. Trimming took off 8 bases at V and 4 bases at J, with 14 bases between the two ends. The CDR3 has 13 residues. CDR3 DNA sequence: TGTGCCAGCTACCGGCCCGGGAGCTATGGCTACACCTTC. Encoded protein: CASYRPGSYGYTF.

This clone was seen repeatedly, ten times or more. V gene TRBV7-6 combines with J gene TRBJ2-7; D is unresolved. V was shortened by 5 bases and J by 0 bases, with 8 bases between the two germline ends. The CDR3 has 13 residues. Germline V gene lookup returns CDR1 SGHVS and CDR2 FNYEAQ. The CDR3 is CASSPRSSYEQYF. The CDR3 DNA reads TGTGCCAGCAGCCCGAGAAGCTCCTACGAGCAGTACTTC.

This clone was seen only a few times. The chain has TRBV9 and TRBJ1-1; TRBD1 is a possible D gene (5 bases). Germline CDR1 SGDLS, CDR2 YYNGEE. The CDR3 sequence is 12 residues long. V shed 8 bases and J shed 2 bases, with 10 bases lying between them. The CDR3 loop is CASQGPNTEAFF. CDR3 sequence (DNA): TGTGCCAGTCAGGGTCCTAACACTGAAGCTTTCTTT.

Many counts were recorded for this clone. The chain recombines TRBV27 with TRBJ2-3, with D maybe TRBD1 (5 bases). Trimming took 6 bases from V and 11 from J, leaving 12 bases between them. In germline, CDR1 is MNHEY, CDR2 SMNVEV (reference sequence). The CDR3 has 11 residues. CDR3: CASRYRWEQYF. In DNA, the CDR3 is TGTGCCAGCAGGTACAGGTGGGAGCAGTATTTT.

Judged by abundance, this clone is medium-sized. V gene TRBV12-3 or TRBV12-4 combines with J gene TRBJ2-5, with D possibly called TRBD1 or TRBD2 (5 bases each). V lost 4 bases, J lost 6 bases, and 12 bases lay in between. The CDR3 runs to 13 residues. The chain's CDR3 is CASSYEGRQTQYF. The CDR3 DNA reads as TGTGCCAGCAGTTACGAGGGGCGGCAGACCCAGTACTTC.

This clone ranks as medium-sized. V gene TRBV6-2 or TRBV6-3 combines with J gene TRBJ2-2; 10 positions match TRBD2. The junction had 1 base not matched to a gene; V was cut back by 7 bases and J by 5 bases. This CDR3 contains 13 residues. The V gene's germline CDR1 is MNHEY and CDR2 SVGEGT. CDR3 amino acids: CASKTSGTGELFF. The CDR3 nucleotides read TGTGCCAGCAAGACTAGCGGGACCGGGGAGCTGTTTTTT.

This clone was detected only a few times. The V call is TRBV28, the J call TRBJ2-3, with TRBD1 as a possible D gene (5 bases). Trimming took 5 bases from V and 2 from J, leaving 17 bases between them. Looked up from germline, CDR1 is MDHEN and CDR2 is SYDVKM. The CDR3 has 16 amino acids. CDR3 sequence: CASSPTVPYLTDTQYF. The CDR3 nucleotides are TGTGCCAGCAGTCCGACAGTACCCTACCTCACAGATACGCAGTATTTT.

Many counts were recorded for this clone. The J gene is TRBJ2-7, the V gene TRBV5-1; either TRBD1 or TRBD2 may fit D (5 bases each). The germline V and J ends were trimmed by 1 base and 11 bases, with 22 bases remaining between them. The CDR3 is 15 residues long. The germline V gene has CDR1 SGHRS and CDR2 YFSETQ. This CDR3 reads CASSLTEASPRVEYF. In nucleotides, the CDR3 is TGCGCCAGCAGCTTGACCGAGGCTAGCCCCAGGGTCGAGTACTTC.

This clone is medium-sized within its sample. Other DNA sequences in this sample translate to the same CDR3. The rearrangement joins TRBV7-2 to TRBJ2-7, with TRBD2 matching over 7 bases. V dropped 6 bases and J dropped 3; count of bases not matched to a gene: 8. The V gene's germline CDR1 is SGHTA and CDR2 FQGNSA. The CDR3 covers 14 residues. For the CDR3, the DNA is TGTGCCAGCAGACCCGGAGGCGGGAGCTACGAGCAGTACTTC. This encodes CASRPGGGSYEQYF.

On this clone itself: One end of the junction fails to match germline, which may point to a read error. V is TRBV9 and J is TRBJ1-2; D remains ambiguous. CDR1 and CDR2 (germline): SGDLS, YYNGEE. CDR3 size: 14 residues. The CDR3 sequence: CAISVVIMPYGYTF. CDR3 sequence (DNA): TGTGCCATCAGCGTAGTGATCATGCCCTATGGCTACACCTTC. Variable domain in full (rest from reference TRBV9 and TRBJ1-2): DSGVTQTPKHLITATGQRVTLRCSPRSGDLSVYWYQQSLDQGLQFLIQYYNGEERAKGNILERFSAQQFPDLHSELNLSSLELGDSALYFCAISVVIMPYGYTFGSGTRLTVV.

This clone has at least ten counts. The chain couples TRBV25-1 to TRBJ1-2; D uncertain. V lost 2 bases and J lost 4, with 8 bases in between. The germline V gene has CDR1 MGHDK and CDR2 SYGVNS. The CDR3 has 13 residues. CDR3 coding DNA: TGTGCCAGCAGTGAAGGTCTAGGCTATGGCTACACCTTC. Translated: CASSEGLGYGYTF.

The chain uses TRBV6-2 or TRBV6-3 and TRBJ2-3, with D perhaps TRBD2 (6 bases). Trimming removed 4 bases at V and 3 bases at J, with 17 bases between. Germline CDR1 and CDR2: MNHEY and SVGEGT. CDR3 length equals 16 residues. The CDR3, as DNA: TGTGCCAGCAGTTCCGGTGGGGGGACTTGGACAGATACGCAGTATTTT. This translates into CASSSGGGTWTDTQYF.

The chain carries TRBV5-1 and TRBJ2-7, with D tentatively TRBD1 (5 bases). CDR3 length: 15 amino acids. Per germline, CDR1 SGHRS and CDR2 YFSETQ. Between the trimmed V and J ends, which lost 0 bases and 1 base, there was a span of 11 bases. The DNA of the CDR3 is TGCGCCAGCAGCTTGGCCTCTCAGGGATCCTACGAGCAGTACTTC. This sequence encodes CASSLASQGSYEQYF.

The rearrangement joins TRBV6-1 to TRBJ2-2, with D possibly matching TRBD1 (6 bases). V lost 7 bases to trimming and J lost 6 bases, with 12 bases between them. Germline V lookup: CDR1 MNHNS, CDR2 SASEGT. The CDR3 runs 13 residues. CDR3 DNA sequence: TGTGCCAGCATGTCGTGGGGGCCCGGGGAGCTGTTTTTT. Translation: CASMSWGPGELFF.

This clone is classed as medium-sized. The CDR3 sequence: CASSYSGTGPYEQYF. CDR3 nucleotides: TGTGCCAGCAGTTACTCCGGGACAGGGCCCTACGAGCAGTACTTC. This chain joins TRBV6-5 and TRBJ2-7, with 9 nucleotides matching TRBD1. This CDR3 has 15 residues. V gave up 0 bases and J gave up 2 bases; unmatched junction bases: 2. Per germline, CDR1 MNHEY and CDR2 SVGAGI.

This clone was detected many times. The rearrangement links TRBV9 to TRBJ2-5; D perhaps matches TRBD2 (5 bases). V dropped 1 base and J dropped 4 bases, with 17 bases sitting between them. Germline loops: CDR1 SGDLS, CDR2 YYNGEE. The CDR3 is made up of 16 amino acids. The CDR3 DNA follows: TGTGCCAGCAGCGTATCAGCGGAAGACCCGGGAGAGACCCAGTACTTC. Translating gives CASSVSAEDPGETQYF.

This clone was seen a few times. A much larger clone differs by one base, so this may be a read error. The rearrangement joins TRBV6-1 to TRBJ2-4; TRBD2 matches 15 bases. The CDR3 is 18 residues long. Germline CDR1 reads MNHNS; CDR2 reads SASEGT. The CDR3 loop reads CASSGGLAGGPSKSIQYF. CDR3 coding DNA: TGTGCCAGCAGTGGAGGACTAGCGGGAGGGCCCTCCAAAAGCATTCAGTACTTC.

The sample holds a few counts of this clone. The gene calls are TRBV6-1 and TRBJ2-3; D not resolved. The CDR3 is 17 residues long. Germline CDR1 MNHNS, CDR2 SASEGT. Trimming left V 6 bases short and J 3 bases short, with 22 bases between. CDR3 bases: TGTGCCAGCAGGCCCGGCGTCGCGGAAACGGAGACAGATACGCAGTATTTT. Protein sequence: CASRPGVAETETDTQYF.

A remark on this clone: The same CDR3 is also encoded by other DNA sequences in this sample. The CDR3 protein is CAWSSQETQYF. CDR3 DNA sequence: TGTGCCTGGAGTTCCCAAGAGACCCAGTACTTC. The chain has TRBV30 and TRBJ2-5; D is unclear. V lost 2 bases to trimming and J lost 1 base, with 2 bases between them. Germline V gives CDR1 GTSNPN, CDR2 SVGIG (reference sequence). This CDR3 region has 11 residues.

At least ten counts were recorded for this clone. The same CDR3 can be traced to other DNA sequences in this sample. The J gene is TRBJ1-2, the V gene TRBV20-1; maybe TRBD1 (5 bases). Trimming shortened V by 2 bases and J by 2 bases, and 9 bases separated the two germline ends. Per germline, CDR1 DFQATT and CDR2 SNEGSKA (reference sequence). This CDR3 spans 13 amino acids. The CDR3 region is CSARIPGNYGYTF. For the CDR3, the DNA is TGCAGTGCTAGAATCCCAGGGAACTATGGCTACACCTTC.

This chain joins TRBV7-9 and TRBJ1-1; a weak D match, TRBD1 (5 bases). V lost 2 bases to trimming and J lost 4 bases, with 8 bases between them. Germline CDR1 reads SEHNR; CDR2 reads FQNEAQ (reference sequence). The length of the CDR3 is 13 residues. The CDR3 protein is CASSLTQGTEAFF. As DNA, the CDR3 is TGTGCCAGCAGCTTAACTCAGGGCACTGAAGCTTTCTTT.

This clone appeared once. The CDR3 DNA reads as TGCAGTGCTGGACAGGGGATAAGCAATCAGCCCCAGCATTTT. The encoded protein is CSAGQGISNQPQHF. The chain combines TRBV20-1 with TRBJ1-5; 9 bases are shared with TRBD1. V lost 5 bases and J lost 1; bases outside the gene matches: 3. The CDR3 contains 14 residues. The germline gives CDR1 DFQATT, CDR2 SNEGSKA (reference sequence).

This clone was detected many times. The chain recombines TRBV5-4 with TRBJ2-3; 7 bases line up with TRBD2. The CDR3 has 15 amino acids. Trimming removed 2 bases from V and 4 bases from J; junction bases left unmatched: 7. From germline, CDR1 is SGHNT and CDR2 YYREEE (reference sequence). The CDR3 coding sequence is TGTGCCAGCAGCTTCGGGGGGAGGGCGGCAGATACGCAGTATTTT. It encodes CASSFGGRAADTQYF. Filled out from reference TRBV5-4 and TRBJ2-3, the complete variable domain reads ETGVTQSPTHLIKTRGQQVTLRCSSQSGHNTVSWYQQALGQGPQFIFQYYREEENGRGNFPPRFSGLQFPNYSSELNVNALELDDSALYLCASSFGGRAADTQYFGPGTRLTVL.

This clone occurred many times. The chain recombines TRBV30 with TRBJ2-1; D assignment may be TRBD1 or TRBD2 (5 bases each). CDR1 is GTSNPN and CDR2 is SVGIG in the germline V gene (reference sequence). CDR3 length: 10 residues. Between the trimmed V and J ends, which lost 5 bases and 8 bases, there was a span of 7 bases. CDR3 sequence reads: CAWGTYEQFF. The CDR3 nucleotides read TGTGCCTGGGGGACCTATGAGCAGTTCTTC.

This clone has just a few counts. V and J are TRBV30 and TRBJ1-2; 7 bases are shared with TRBD1. This CDR3 has 13 residues. Trimming removed 4 bases from V and 8 bases from J; junction bases left unmatched: 10. The germline V gene has CDR1 GTSNPN and CDR2 SVGIG (reference sequence). The CDR3 sequence: CAWTGQGVRGYTF. CDR3 in DNA: TGTGCCTGGACGGGGCAGGGGGTAAGGGGCTACACCTTC.